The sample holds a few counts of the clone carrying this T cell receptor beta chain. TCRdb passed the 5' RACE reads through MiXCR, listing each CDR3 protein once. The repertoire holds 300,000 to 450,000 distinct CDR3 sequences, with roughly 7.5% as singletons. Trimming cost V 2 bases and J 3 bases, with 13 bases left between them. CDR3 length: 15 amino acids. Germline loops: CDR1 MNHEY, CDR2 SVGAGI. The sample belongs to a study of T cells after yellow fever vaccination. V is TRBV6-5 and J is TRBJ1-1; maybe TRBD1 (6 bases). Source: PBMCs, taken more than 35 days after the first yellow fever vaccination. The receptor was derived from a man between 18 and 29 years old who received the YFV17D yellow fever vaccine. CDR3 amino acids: CASSYQGGTDTEAFF. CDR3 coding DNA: TGTGCCAGCAGTTACCAAGGGGGGACCGACACTGAAGCTTTCTTT.